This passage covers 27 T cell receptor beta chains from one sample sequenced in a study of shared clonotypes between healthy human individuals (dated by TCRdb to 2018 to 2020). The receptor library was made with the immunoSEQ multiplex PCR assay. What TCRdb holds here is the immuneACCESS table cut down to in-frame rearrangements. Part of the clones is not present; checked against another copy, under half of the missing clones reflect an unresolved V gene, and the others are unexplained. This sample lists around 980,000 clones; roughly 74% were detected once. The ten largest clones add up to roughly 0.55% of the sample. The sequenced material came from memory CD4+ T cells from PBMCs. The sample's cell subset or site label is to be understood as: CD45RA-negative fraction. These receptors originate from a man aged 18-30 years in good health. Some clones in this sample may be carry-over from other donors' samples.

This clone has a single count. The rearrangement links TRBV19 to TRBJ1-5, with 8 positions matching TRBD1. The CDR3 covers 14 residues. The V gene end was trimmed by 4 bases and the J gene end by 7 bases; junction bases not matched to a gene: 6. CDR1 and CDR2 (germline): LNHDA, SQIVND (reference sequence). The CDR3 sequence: CASSTDRVGQPQHF. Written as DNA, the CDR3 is TGTGCCAGTAGTACGGACAGGGTTGGACAGCCCCAGCATTTT.

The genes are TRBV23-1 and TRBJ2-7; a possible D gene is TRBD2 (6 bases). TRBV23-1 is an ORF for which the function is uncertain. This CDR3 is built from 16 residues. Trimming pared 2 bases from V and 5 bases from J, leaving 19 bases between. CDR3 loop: CASSQPEQASGDEQYF. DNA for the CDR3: TGCGCCAGCAGTCAACCGGAGCAGGCCTCGGGGGACGAGCAGTACTTC.

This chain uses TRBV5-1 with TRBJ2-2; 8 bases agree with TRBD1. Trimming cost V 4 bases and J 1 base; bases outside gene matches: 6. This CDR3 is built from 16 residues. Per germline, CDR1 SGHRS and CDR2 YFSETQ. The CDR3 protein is CASSGPGTGNTGELFF. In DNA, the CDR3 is TGCGCCAGCAGCGGTCCCGGGACAGGGAACACCGGGGAGCTGTTTTTT.

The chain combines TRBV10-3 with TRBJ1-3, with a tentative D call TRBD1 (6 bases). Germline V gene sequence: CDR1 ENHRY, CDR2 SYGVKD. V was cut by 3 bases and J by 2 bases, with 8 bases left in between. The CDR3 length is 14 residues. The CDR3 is CAISETGPGNTIYF. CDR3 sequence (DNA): TGTGCCATCAGTGAAACAGGGCCTGGAAACACCATATATTTT.

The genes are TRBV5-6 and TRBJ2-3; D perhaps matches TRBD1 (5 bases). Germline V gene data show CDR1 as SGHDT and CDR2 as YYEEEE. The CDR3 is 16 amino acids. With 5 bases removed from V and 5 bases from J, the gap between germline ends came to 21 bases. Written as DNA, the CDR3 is TGTGCCAGCAGATGGGGTGGGGCGGCGATAAGAGATACGCAGTATTTT. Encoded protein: CASRWGGAAIRDTQYF.

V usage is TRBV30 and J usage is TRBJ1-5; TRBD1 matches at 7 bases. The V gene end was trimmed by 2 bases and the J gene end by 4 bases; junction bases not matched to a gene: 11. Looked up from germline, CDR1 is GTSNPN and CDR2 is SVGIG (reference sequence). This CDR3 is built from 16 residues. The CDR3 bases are TGTGCCTGGAGTAGGGGACAGTTAATTTTGAATCAGCCCCAGCATTTT. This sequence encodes CAWSRGQLILNQPQHF. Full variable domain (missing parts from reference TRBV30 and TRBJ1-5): SQTIHQWPATLVQPVGSPLSLECTVEGTSNPNLYWYRQAAGRGLQLLFYSVGIGQISSEVPQNLSASRPQDRQFILSSKKLLLSDSGFYLCAWSRGQLILNQPQHFGDGTRLSIL.

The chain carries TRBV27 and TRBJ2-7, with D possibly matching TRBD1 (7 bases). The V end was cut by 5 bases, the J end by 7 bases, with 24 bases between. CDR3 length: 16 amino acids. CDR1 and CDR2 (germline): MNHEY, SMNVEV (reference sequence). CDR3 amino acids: CASSPNPDRRVGEQYF. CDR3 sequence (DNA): TGTGCCAGCAGTCCAAACCCGGACAGGAGGGTCGGTGAGCAGTACTTC.

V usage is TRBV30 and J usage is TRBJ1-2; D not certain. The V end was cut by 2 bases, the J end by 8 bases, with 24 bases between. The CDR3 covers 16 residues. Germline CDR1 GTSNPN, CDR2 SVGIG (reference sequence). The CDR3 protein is CAWSTLWDNKDQGYTF. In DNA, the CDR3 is TGTGCCTGGAGTACACTATGGGATAATAAGGACCAGGGCTACACCTTC.

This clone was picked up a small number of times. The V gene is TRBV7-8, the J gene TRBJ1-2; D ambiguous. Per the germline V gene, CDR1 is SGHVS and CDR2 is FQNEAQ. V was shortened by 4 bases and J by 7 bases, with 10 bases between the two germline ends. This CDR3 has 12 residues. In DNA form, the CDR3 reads TGTGCCAGCAGCTCCCAAGAGCTTGGCTACACCTTC. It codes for CASSSQELGYTF.

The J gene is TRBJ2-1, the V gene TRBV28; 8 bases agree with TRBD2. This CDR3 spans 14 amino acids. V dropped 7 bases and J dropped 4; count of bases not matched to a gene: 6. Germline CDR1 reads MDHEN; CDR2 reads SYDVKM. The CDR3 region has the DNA TGTGCCAGCATAAAGGCGGGAGGATACAATGAGCAGTTCTTC. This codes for CASIKAGGYNEQFF.

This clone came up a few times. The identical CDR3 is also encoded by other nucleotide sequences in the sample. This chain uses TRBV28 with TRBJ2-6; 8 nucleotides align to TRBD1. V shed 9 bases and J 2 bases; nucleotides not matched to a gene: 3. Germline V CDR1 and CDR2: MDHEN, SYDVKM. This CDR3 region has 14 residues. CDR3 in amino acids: CASTTGAGANVLTF. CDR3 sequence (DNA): TGTGCCAGTACGACAGGGGCTGGGGCCAACGTCCTGACTTTC.

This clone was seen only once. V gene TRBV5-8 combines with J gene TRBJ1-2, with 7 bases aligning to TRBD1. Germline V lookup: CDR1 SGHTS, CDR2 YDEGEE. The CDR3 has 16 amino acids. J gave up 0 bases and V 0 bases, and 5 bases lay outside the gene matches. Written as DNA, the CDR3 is TGTGCCAGCAGCTTGGACCACAGGGGAGCTAACTATGGCTACACCTTC. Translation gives CASSLDHRGANYGYTF.

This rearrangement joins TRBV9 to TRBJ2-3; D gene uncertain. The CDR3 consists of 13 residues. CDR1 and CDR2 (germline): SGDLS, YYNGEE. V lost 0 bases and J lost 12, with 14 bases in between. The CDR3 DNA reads TGTGCCAGCAGCGTAGCCCCCAGTTTCCCACAGTATTTT. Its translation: CASSVAPSFPQYF.

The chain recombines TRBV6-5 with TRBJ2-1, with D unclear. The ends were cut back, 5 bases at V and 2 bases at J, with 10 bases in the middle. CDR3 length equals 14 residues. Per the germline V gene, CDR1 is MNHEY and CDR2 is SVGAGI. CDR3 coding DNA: TGTGCCAGCAGTCTAAGTTACACCTACAATGAGCAGTTCTTC. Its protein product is CASSLSYTYNEQFF.

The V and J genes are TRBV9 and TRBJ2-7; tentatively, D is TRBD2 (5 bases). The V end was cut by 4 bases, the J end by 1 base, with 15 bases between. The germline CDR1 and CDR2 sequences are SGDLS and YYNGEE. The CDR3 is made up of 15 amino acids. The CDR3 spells CASSPTDWESYEQYF. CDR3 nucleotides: TGTGCCAGCAGCCCAACGGACTGGGAGTCCTACGAGCAGTACTTC.

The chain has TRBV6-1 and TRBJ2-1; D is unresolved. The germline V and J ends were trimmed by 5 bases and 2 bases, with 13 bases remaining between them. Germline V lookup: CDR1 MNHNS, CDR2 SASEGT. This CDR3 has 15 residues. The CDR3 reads CASSWSPAAYNEQFF. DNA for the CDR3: TGTGCCAGCAGTTGGAGCCCGGCAGCCTACAATGAGCAGTTCTTC.

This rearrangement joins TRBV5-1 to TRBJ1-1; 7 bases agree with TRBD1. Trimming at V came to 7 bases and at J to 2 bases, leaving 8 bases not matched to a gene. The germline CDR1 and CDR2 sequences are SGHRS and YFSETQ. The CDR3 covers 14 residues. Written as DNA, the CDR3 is TGCGCCAGCGGGACGACAGGGCGAAACACTGAAGCTTTCTTT. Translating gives CASGTTGRNTEAFF.

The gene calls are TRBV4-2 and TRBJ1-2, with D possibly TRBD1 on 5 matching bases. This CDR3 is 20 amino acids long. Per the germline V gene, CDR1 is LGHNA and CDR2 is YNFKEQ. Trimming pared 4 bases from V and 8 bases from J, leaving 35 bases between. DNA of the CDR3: TGTGCCAGCAGCCTCTCCCAACCGGGAGAGGGGATTTTACAGACGGGGGGCTACACCTTC. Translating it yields CASSLSQPGEGILQTGGYTF.

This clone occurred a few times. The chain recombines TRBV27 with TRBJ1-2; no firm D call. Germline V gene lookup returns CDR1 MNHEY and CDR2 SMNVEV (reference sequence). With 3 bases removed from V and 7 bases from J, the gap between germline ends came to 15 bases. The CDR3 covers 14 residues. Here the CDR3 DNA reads TGTGCCAGCAGTTTGAACGCTGAGGTTCCTGGCTACACCTTC. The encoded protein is CASSLNAEVPGYTF.

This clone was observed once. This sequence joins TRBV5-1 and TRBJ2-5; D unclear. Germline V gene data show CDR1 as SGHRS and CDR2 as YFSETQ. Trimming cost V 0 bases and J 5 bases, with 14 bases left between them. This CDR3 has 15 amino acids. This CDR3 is CASSLAASSSETQYF. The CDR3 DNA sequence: TGCGCCAGCAGCTTGGCGGCTAGTAGCTCGGAGACCCAGTACTTC.

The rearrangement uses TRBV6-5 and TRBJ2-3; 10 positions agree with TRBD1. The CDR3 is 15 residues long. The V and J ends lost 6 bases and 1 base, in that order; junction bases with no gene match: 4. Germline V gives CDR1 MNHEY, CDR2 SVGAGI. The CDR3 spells CASSLGTGGTDTQYF. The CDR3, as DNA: TGTGCCAGCAGCCTAGGGACAGGGGGCACAGATACGCAGTATTTT.

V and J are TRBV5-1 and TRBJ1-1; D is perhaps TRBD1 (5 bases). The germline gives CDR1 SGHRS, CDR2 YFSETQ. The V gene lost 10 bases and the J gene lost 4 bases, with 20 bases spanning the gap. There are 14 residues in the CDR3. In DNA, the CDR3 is TGCGCCGCCGGGGGAGGGGCGGAAGGCACTGAAGCTTTCTTT. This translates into CAAGGGAEGTEAFF.

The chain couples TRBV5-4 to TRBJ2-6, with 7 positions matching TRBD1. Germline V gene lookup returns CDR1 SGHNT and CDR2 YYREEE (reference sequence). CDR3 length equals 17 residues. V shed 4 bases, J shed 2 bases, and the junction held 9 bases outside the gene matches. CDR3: CASSAGGRGAGANVLTF. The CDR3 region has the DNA TGTGCCAGCAGCGCAGGGGGAAGGGGAGCTGGGGCCAACGTCCTGACTTTC.

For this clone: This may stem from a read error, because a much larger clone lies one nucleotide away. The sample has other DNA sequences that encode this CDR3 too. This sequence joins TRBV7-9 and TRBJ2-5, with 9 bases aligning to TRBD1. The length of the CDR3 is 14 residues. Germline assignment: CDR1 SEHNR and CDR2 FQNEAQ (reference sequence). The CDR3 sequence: CASSLDRGEETQYF. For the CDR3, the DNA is TGTGCCAGCAGCCTGGACAGGGGCGAAGAGACCCAATACTTC.

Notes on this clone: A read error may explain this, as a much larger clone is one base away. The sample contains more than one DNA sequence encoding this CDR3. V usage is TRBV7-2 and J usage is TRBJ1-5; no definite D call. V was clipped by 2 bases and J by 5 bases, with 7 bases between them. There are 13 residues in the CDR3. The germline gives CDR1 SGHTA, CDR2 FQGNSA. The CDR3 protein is CASSLRRDQPQHF. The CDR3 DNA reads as TGTGCCAGCAGCTTAAGGCGGGATCAGCCCCAGCATTTT.

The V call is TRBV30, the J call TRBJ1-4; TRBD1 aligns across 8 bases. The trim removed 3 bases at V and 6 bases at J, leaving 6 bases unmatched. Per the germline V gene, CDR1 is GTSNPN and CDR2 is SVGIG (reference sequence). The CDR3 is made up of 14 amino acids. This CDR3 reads CAWSPGGMDEKLFF. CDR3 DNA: TGTGCCTGGAGCCCAGGGGGCATGGATGAAAAACTGTTTTTT.

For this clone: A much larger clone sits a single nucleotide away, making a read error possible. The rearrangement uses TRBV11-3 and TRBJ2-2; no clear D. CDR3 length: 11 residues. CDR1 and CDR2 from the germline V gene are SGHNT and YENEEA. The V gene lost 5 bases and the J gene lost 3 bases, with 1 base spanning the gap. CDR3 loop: CASSHTGELFF. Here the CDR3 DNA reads TGTGCCAGCAGCCACACCGGGGAGCTGTTTTTT.